This T cell receptor (beta chain) was retrieved from a study of shared clonotypes between healthy human individuals (dated by TCRdb to 2020 to 2022). Some background on the complete study: The cohort included a few men and a couple of women between 18 and 49 years of age. Per donor, three plates each were used for CD4 naive and CD4 memory, two for CD8 naive, and one for CD8 memory. The study deeply sequenced blood TCR repertoires of about 5 healthy adults to estimate repertoire size and the extent of clonotype sharing between individuals. To increase sequencing depth and limit assay-specific biases, TCR repertoire library preparation and sequencing were carried out by different laboratories using diverse techniques. Leukapheresis yielded between about 0.94 and 9.5 billion PBMCs per donor.

TCR CDR3 regions were amplified from genomic DNA by multiplex PCR using the deep immunoSEQ assay. Genomic DNA extracted from each cell subset was distributed evenly over all wells of several immunoSEQ 96-well plates, and each plate served as one replicate. For sorted subsets, approximately 190 ng genomic DNA, equal to approximately 30,000 T cell genomes, was loaded into each replicate PCR. Purified libraries were quantified with a Qubit 3.0 fluorometer, sized on a Bioanalyzer 2100, and re-quantified with the KAPA Library Quantification kit. Each immunoSEQ 96-well plate was sequenced on its own single-read 150-cycle Illumina NextSeq 550 flow cell. Concerning the study's data processing: The immunoSEQ output contained only junctional sequences without quality scores, so filtering could not match that applied to full-length reads. Sequences were annotated with PyIR, a Python wrapper for IgBLAST v1.9, and V/J genes and CDR3 were assigned using IMGT germline references. Reads were filtered out if the reads had weak V/J assignments (E-value above 1e-6), no CDR3, stop codons, out-of-frame junctions, or ambiguous translated residues. V3J clonotypes were defined as sequences sharing the same inferred V gene, J gene, and CDR3 amino acid sequence. To compute the percentage overlap between repertoires, the number of shared unique clonotypes was divided by the size of the smaller repertoire. Richness of each repertoire was evaluated using RTK rarefaction, the Chao1 estimator, and Recon v2.1 estimates of unobserved clonotypes. Generation probabilities for all TCRbeta clonotypes obtained by the gDNA method from four donors were computed using OLGA. TCRdb took over this immuneACCESS table, retaining in-frame rearrangements with V and J assigned. Such tables are incomplete; in checked studies, under half of the missing clones stem from an unresolved V gene, and the remainder is unexplained. The V and J calls and clone size were taken over from that table, and D and trimming were inferred from the DNA. The sample has around 690,000 clones on record, about nine tenths of them singletons. 34% of the sample is in the top ten clones.

The research as a whole found: Incomplete sequencing was indicated by rarefaction of sorted-subset datasets, despite the large sequencing depth. Naive subsets generally had larger estimated clonotype richness than memory subsets did. Sampling was restricted to blood, and TCR repertoires in tissues likely differ from the TCR repertoires found in blood. Sharing across four donors was observed for about 4.8% of naive CD4, over 3% of naive CD8, 2% to 2.5% of memory CD4, and around 0.4% of memory CD8 clonotypes. The small number of donors limited the genetic and exposure-history diversity represented. Clonotypes shared by all four sorted-subset donors showed higher generation probabilities than non-shared clonotypes. Based on pairwise subsampling, the degree of clonotype sharing among donors was expected to be affected by sequencing depth.

This clone occurred once. It has no known antigen specificity. The record has no base qualities; no much larger clone is one base away. Donors were healthy HIV-negative adults with no recently reported acute infections or vaccinations. All donors were Caucasian adults living in Nashville, Tennessee, USA. The CD8 memory samples were a combination of magnetically selected CD45RO+ cells and CCR7-negative CD45RA+ effector memory (TemRA) cells. Blood was collected by leukapheresis, and PBMCs were isolated by Ficoll-Histopaque density gradient centrifugation and then cryopreserved in liquid nitrogen vapor phase. Analytical flow cytometry was used to check the purity and quantity of every magnetically sorted T cell population. From each sorted fraction, genomic DNA was isolated and quantified by UV absorbance on a Nanodrop 2000c. The V end loses 0 bases and the J end loses 2 bases, and a stretch of 6 bases separates them. The germline V gene (reference sequence) gives CDR1 as MNHEY and CDR2 as SMNVEV. The CDR3 runs 14 amino acids, cysteine and phenylalanine included. Only CDR3 DNA remains: 42 bases, in frame from the first base.

Sequenced: memory CD8+ T cells from PBMCs. The sample's cell subset or site label, in plain terms: CD45RO+ cells pooled with CCR7-negative TemRA cells. This chain joins TRBV27 to TRBJ2-3, with the identity of the D gene unclear. The TCR comes from a man between 18 and 35 years old in good health. Some clones in this sample may be carry-over from other donors' samples. The CDR3 loop reads CASSLSFYTDTQYF. The DNA is as follows: TGTGCCAGCAGTTTATCCTTCTACACAGATACGCAGTATTTT.